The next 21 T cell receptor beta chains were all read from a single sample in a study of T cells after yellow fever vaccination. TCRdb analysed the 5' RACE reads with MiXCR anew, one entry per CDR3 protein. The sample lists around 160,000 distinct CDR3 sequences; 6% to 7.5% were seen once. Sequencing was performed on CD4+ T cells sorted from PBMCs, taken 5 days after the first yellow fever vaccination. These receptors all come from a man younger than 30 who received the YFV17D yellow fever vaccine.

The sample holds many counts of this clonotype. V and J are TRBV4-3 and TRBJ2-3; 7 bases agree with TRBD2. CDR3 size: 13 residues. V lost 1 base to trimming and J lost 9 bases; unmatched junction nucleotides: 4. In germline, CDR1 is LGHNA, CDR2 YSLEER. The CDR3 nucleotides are TGCGCCAGCAGCCAAGTGATGGGGGGGACGCAGTATTTT. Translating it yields CASSQVMGGTQYF.

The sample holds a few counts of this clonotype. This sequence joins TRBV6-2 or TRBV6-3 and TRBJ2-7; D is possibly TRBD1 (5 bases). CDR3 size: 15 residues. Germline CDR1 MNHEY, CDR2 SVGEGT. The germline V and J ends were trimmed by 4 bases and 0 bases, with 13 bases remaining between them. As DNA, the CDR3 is TGTGCCAGCAGTTCAGACAGACCGAGCTCCTACGAGCAGTACGTC. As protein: CASSSDRPSSYEQYV.

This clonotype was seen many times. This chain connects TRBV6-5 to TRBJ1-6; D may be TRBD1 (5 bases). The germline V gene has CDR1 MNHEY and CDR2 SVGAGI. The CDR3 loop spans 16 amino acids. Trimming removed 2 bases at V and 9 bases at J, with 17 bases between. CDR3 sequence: CASSYQFQGLGSPLHF. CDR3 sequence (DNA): TGTGCCAGCAGTTACCAATTCCAGGGTTTGGGTTCACCCCTCCACTTT.

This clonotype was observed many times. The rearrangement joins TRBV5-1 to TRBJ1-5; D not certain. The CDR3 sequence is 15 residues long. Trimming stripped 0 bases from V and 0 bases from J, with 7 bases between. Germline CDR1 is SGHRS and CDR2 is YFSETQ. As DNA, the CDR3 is TGCGCCAGCAGCTTGGACGGGTATAGCAATCAGCCCCAGCATTTT. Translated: CASSLDGYSNQPQHF.

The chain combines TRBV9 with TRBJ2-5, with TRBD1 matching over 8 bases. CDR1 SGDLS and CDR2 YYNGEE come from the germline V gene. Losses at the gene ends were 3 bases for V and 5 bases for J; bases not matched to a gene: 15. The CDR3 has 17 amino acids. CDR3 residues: CASSERLGRGPIETQYF. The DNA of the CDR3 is TGTGCCAGCAGCGAGCGCCTGGGCAGGGGGCCTATCGAGACCCAGTACTTC.

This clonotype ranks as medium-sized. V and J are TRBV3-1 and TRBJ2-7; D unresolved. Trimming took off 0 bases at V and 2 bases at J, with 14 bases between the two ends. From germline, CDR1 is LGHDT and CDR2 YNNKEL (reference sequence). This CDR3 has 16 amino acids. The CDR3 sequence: CASSQDLPPATYEQYV. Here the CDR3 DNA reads TGTGCCAGCAGCCAAGATTTACCGCCTGCTACCTACGAGCAGTACGTC.

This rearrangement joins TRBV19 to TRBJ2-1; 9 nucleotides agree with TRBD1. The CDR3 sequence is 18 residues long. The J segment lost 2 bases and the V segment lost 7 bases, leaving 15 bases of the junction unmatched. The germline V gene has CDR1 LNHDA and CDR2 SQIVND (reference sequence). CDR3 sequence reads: CASMGQGVSSPPYNEQFF. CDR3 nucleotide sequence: TGTGCCAGTATGGGACAGGGCGTTTCCTCCCCGCCCTACAATGAGCAGTTCTTC.

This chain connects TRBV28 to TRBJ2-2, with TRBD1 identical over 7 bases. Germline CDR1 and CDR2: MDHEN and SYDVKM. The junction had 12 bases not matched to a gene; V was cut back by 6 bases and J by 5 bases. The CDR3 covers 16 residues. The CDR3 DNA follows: TGTGCCAGCAGCAAAACCCAGACAGGGAGAACCGGGGAGCTGTTTTTT. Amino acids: CASSKTQTGRTGELFF.

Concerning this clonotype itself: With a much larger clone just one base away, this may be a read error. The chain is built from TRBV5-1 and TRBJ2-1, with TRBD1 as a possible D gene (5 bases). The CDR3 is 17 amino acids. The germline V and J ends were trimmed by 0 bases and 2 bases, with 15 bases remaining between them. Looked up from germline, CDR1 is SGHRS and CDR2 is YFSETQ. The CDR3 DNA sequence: TGCGCCAGCAGCTTGGGGTCAGGGTGGACCGCCTACAATGAGCAGTTCTTC. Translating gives CASSLGSGWTAYNEQFF.

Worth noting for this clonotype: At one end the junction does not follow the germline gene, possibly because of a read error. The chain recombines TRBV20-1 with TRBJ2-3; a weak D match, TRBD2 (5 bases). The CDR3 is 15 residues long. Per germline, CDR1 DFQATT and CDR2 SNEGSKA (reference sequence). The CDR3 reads CSARYGGRSTDTLYF. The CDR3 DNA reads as TGCAGTGCTAGGTACGGCGGGCGGAGCACAGATACGCTGTATTTT.

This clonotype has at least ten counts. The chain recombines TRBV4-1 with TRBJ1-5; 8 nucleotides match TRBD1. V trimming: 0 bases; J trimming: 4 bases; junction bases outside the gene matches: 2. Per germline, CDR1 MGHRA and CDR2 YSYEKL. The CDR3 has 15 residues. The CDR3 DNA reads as TGCGCCAGCAGCCAAGACAGGGGGCCAAATCAGCCCCAGCATTTT. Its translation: CASSQDRGPNQPQHF.

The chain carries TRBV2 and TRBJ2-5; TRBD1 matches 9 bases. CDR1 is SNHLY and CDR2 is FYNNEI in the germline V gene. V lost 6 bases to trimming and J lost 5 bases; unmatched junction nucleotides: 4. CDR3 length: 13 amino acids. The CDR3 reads CASSGQGRETQYF. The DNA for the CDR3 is TGTGCCAGCAGCGGACAGGGGCGGGAGACCCAGTACTTC.

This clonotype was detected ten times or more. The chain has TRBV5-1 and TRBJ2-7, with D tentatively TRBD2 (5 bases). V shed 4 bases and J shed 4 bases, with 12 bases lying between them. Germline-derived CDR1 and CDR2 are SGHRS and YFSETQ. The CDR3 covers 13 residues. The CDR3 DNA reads TGCGCCAGCAGCCCCTCGGGCGGGTACGAGCAGTACTTC. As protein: CASSPSGGYEQYF.

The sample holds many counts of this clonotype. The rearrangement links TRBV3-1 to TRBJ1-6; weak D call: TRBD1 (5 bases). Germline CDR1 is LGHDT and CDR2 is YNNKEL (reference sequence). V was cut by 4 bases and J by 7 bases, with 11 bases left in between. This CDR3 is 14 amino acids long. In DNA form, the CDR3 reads TGTGCCAGCAGCCGAGGAGACAGCAATTCACCCCTCCACTTT. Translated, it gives CASSRGDSNSPLHF.

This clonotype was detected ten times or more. The CDR3 region has the DNA TGTGCCAGCAGTGAGTGGGACAGGGATCAGCCCCAGCATTTT. This translates into CASSEWDRDQPQHF. V gene TRBV6-1 combines with J gene TRBJ1-5; 9 nucleotides agree with TRBD1. V shed 3 bases and J 5 bases; nucleotides not matched to a gene: 2. The CDR3 sequence is 14 residues long. Germline lookup yields CDR1 MNHNS and CDR2 SASEGT.

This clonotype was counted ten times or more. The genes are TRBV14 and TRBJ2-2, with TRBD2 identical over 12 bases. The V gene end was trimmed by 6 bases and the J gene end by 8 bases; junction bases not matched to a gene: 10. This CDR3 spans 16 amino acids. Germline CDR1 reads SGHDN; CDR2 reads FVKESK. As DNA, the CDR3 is TGTGCCAGCAGTATCGCCGGGACTAGCGGGCTAGGGGAGCTGTTTTTT. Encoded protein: CASSIAGTSGLGELFF.

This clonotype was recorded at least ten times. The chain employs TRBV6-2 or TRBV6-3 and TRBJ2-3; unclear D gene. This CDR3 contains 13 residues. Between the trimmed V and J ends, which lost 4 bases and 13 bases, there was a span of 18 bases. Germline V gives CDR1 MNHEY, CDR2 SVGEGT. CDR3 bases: TGTGCCAGCAGTTCCGTAAGGAGACCGGATAAGTATTTT. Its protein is CASSSVRRPDKYF.

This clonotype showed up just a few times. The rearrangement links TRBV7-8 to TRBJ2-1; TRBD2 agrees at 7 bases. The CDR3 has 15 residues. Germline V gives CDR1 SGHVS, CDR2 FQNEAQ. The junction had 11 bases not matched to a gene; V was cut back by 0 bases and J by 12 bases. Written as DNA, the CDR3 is TGTGCCAGCAGCTTAGCGAGGACTAGGAGGGGTGGGCAGTTCTTC. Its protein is CASSLARTRRGGQFF.

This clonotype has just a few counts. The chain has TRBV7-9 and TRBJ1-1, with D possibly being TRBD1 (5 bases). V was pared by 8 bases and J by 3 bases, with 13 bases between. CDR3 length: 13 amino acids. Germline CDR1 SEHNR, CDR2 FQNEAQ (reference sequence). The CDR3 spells CASVGVGDTEAFF. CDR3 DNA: TGTGCCAGCGTGGGGGTGGGGGACACTGAAGCTTTCTTT.

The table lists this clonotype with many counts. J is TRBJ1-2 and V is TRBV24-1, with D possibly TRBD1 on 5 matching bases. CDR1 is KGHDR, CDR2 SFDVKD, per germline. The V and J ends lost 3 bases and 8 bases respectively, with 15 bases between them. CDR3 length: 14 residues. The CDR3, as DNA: TGTGCCACCAGTGATCCCGGGGCCTTGGGCGGCTACACCTTC. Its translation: CATSDPGALGGYTF.

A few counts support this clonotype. CDR3 residues: CASRPDRSGANVLTF. For the CDR3, the DNA is TGTGCCAGCAGACCAGACAGGTCTGGGGCCAACGTCCTGACTTTC. This rearrangement joins TRBV5-4 to TRBJ2-6; possible D gene TRBD1, 6 bases. The CDR3 has 15 amino acids. The germline V gene encodes CDR1 SGHNT and CDR2 YYREEE (reference sequence). Trimming took off 5 bases at V and 1 base at J, with 10 bases between the two ends.